The clone carrying this T cell receptor (beta chain) was detected only a few times. Its antigen is still unknown. This specimen belongs to a study of cytomegalovirus exposure and HLA in healthy donors. PCR primers comprised 60 Vbeta and 13 Jbeta primers. As originally analysed: Approximately 11 million of the roughly 80 million unique TCR beta chains counted in a later analysis were shared. The table came from immunoSEQ multiplex PCR; TCRdb's copy has only in-frame clones and leaves some out. That table is the source of V, J and clone size, and D and trimming were worked out from the DNA. The sample lists about 130,000 clones, 83% occurring once. Deletions cut 3 bases from V and 4 bases from J, with 15 bases between. The V gene's germline CDR1 is SQVTM and CDR2 ANQGSEA. The CDR3 length is 14 residues. Regarding the study as a whole: A reported reduction in N-insertions relative to the approximately 670-donor mean was seen in an Asian-associated ancestry cluster in a later analysis. For most TCR beta V segments, an earlier analysis put the productive rate at about 87% or about 30% of the time.

Each donor was nominally healthy when sampled (though unrecorded immune exposures were likely). The material sequenced was PBMCs. The chain combines TRBV29-1 with TRBJ1-1, with D perhaps TRBD1 (5 bases). This sequence originates from a girl aged 2-15 years in good health and CMV-seronegative. CDR3 in DNA: TGCAGCGTTGACCAGCAGGGTAGCGGCACTGAAGCTTTCTTT. As protein: CSVDQQGSGTEAFF.